This T cell receptor beta chain was recovered during a study of blood T cell repertoires in COVID-19. Original methodology: Reference gene primer amplification in the assay estimated nucleated cell counts. Clones were read by immunoSEQ multiplex PCR, and TCRdb kept only the in-frame ones, dropping some. V and J calls and clone size follow that table, whereas D and trimming were derived from the DNA. The table lists some 30,000 clones, more than 70% of them singletons. The CDR3 has 14 amino acids. Germline lookup yields CDR1 MGHRA and CDR2 YSYEKL. Trimming pared 1 base from V and 1 base from J, leaving 7 bases between.

The sequence came from a human donor in a cohort sampled during active COVID-19. V is TRBV4-1 and J is TRBJ1-1; D gene uncertain. Sequenced input: peripheral blood. CDR3 sequence reads: CASSQGQKNTEAFF. CDR3 in DNA: TGCGCCAGCAGCCAAGGACAAAAGAACACTGAAGCTTTCTTT.